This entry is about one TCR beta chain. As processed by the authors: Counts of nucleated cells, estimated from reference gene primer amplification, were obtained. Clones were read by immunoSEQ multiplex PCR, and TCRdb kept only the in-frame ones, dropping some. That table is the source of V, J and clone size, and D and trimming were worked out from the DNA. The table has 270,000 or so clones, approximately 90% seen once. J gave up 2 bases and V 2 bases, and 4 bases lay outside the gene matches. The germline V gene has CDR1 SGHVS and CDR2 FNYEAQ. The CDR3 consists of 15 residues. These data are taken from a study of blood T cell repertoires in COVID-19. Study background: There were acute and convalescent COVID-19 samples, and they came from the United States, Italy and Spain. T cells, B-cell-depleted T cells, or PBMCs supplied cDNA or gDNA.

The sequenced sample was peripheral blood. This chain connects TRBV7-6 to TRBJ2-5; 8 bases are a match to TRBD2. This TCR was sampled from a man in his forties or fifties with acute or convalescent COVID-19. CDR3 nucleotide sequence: TGTGCCAGCAGCTTATCCGGGGGGGGACAAGAGACCCAGTACTTC. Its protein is CASSLSGGGQETQYF.